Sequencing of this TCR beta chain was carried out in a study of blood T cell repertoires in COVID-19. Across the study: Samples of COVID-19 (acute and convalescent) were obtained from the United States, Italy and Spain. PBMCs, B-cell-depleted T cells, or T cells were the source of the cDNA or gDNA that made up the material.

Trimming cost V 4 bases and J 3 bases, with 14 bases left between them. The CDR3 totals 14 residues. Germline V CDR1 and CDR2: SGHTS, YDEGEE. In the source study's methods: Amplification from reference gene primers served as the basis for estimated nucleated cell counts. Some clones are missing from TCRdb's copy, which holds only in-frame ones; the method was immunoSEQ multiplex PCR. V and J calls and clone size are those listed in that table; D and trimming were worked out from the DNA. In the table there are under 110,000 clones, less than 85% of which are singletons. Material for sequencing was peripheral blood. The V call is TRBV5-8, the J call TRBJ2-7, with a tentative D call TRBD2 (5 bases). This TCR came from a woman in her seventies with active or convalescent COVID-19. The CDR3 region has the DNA TGTGCCAGCAGCCTTTACGGGGTTGTCTACGAGCAGTACTTC. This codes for CASSLYGVVYEQYF.